These T cell receptor beta chains were read from a single sample in a study of post-analysis software for immune sequencing data. TCRdb analysed the PCR reads with MiXCR anew, one entry per CDR3 protein. Among 800,000 to 950,000 distinct CDR3 sequences, about 53% were seen once, and the ten largest hold roughly 4.4%. The specimen sequenced was blood. The receptors come from a girl aged 5 to 17 with multiple sclerosis. Each CDR3 is given with its conserved first and last residue. A D gene is named only where the DNA matches it firmly. Not every row has a clone size; where given, it reads once, few, many or a size class.

D gene	V gene	clone size	J gene	CDR3 DNA	CDR3 protein
.	TRBV9	few	TRBJ2-7	TGTGCCAGCAGCGTAGATGTGGGAGCAACCTACGAGCAGTACTTC	CASSVDVGATYEQYF
.	TRBV3-1	few	TRBJ2-7	TGTGCCAGCAGCCAAGAGGGACCTTCCTACGAGCAGTACTTC	CASSQEGPSYEQYF
.	TRBV5-1	.	TRBJ1-2	TGTGCCAGCAGCTTGCCATGGTATGGCTACACCTTC	CASSLPWYGYTF
TRBD2	TRBV10-2	once	TRBJ2-7	TGCGCCAGCGTTGGGGCTAGCGGGATCTACTCCTACGAGCAGTACTTC	CASVGASGIYSYEQYF
.	TRBV7-6	.	TRBJ2-1	TGTGCCAGCAGCTTAGTTCACGGGGGTAGATCCTACAATGAGCAGTTCTTC	CASSLVHGGRSYNEQFF
.	TRBV7-3	.	TRBJ2-3	TGTGCCAGCAGCTCGAACGGAGGCACAGATACGCAGTATTTT	CASSSNGGTDTQYF
.	TRBV12-3/TRBV12-4	.	TRBJ1-4	TGTGCCAGCAGTTTAGTTATGACTAATGAAAAACTGTTTTTT	CASSLVMTNEKLFF
TRBD2	TRBV5-1	.	TRBJ2-1	TGCGCCAGCAGCCACCTAGCGGATTACAATGAGCAGTTCTTC	CASSHLADYNEQFF
.	TRBV20-1	.	TRBJ2-7	TGCAGTGCTTTGGCTACTCTTAACCACGAGCAGTACTTC	CSALATLNHEQYF
TRBD2	TRBV12-3/TRBV12-4	.	TRBJ2-7	TGTGCCAGCAGTGTCCGGACTAGCGGGAACCACGAGCAGTACTTC	CASSVRTSGNHEQYF
.	TRBV7-3	.	TRBJ1-1	TGTGCCAGCAGCCCGAAAAGGGATCTGGGGAACACTGAAGCTTTCTTT	CASSPKRDLGNTEAFF
.	TRBV7-2	.	TRBJ2-2	TGTGCCAGCAGCTTTATCCCCCCCGGCGGGGAGCTGTTTTTT	CASSFIPPGGELFF
.	TRBV28	.	TRBJ2-3	TGTGCCAGCAGAACTGGGTCTATAGGGGGTAGATTTAGTACGCAGTATTTT	CASRTGSIGGRFSTQYF
.	TRBV6-2/TRBV6-3	.	TRBJ2-6	TGTGCCAGCAGTTACAATCTGGGCTCTGGGGCCAACGTCCTGACTTTC	CASSYNLGSGANVLTF
TRBD2	TRBV20-1	.	TRBJ2-1	TGCAGTGCTAGTGACACGGGACTAGCGGGGCGGGGTGAGCAGTTCTTC	CSASDTGLAGRGEQFF